Sequencing of this T cell receptor beta chain was carried out in a study of shared clonotypes between healthy human individuals. Looking at the study overall: The study enrolled two women and a few men aged 18 to 49.

CDR1 LNHDA and CDR2 SQIVND come from the germline V gene (reference sequence). J lost 1 base, V lost 7 bases, and 7 bases had no gene match. The CDR3 is 15 amino acids. Donation came from healthy HIV-negative adults that had no recent acute infections or vaccinations. Division of CD4+ cells produced a CD45RA+ naive subset and a CD45RA-negative memory subset. Here immunoSEQ multiplex PCR was the method, and the copy in TCRdb shows in-frame clones only, minus some. The data contain about 520,000 clones, 95% to 96% of them singletons. Source material: naive CD4+ T cells sorted from blood. The subset is: CD45RA+ positively selected. The TCR sequence derives from a woman aged 30 to 39 in good health. This sequence joins TRBV19 and TRBJ2-3; the match to TRBD2 covers 8 bases. The CDR3, as DNA: TGTGCCAGTACGAGCGGGAGAATGGGCACAGATACGCAGTATTTT. Translation: CASTSGRMGTDTQYF.